A selection of T cell receptor beta chains follows, all from one sample in a study of OX40 agonist ivuxolimab in advanced cancers. Here immunoSEQ multiplex PCR was the method, and the copy in TCRdb shows in-frame clones only, minus some. The data contain about 48,000 clones, roughly 91% of them singletons. This material consisted of CD4+ or CD8+ T cells sorted from blood, taken in a trial of the OX40 agonist ivuxolimab. The receptors stem from an adult with an advanced solid tumor such as melanoma, head and neck, liver or kidney cancer. CDR3s include the opening cysteine and the closing phenylalanine or tryptophan. D genes are given only for firm matches. The size entry is marked missing in some rows and otherwise reads once, few, many or a size class.

size,D,V,length,J,DNA,CDR3
-,TRBD1,TRBV28,14,TRBJ2-7,TGTGCCAGCAAAATGGACAGGTGGAATCACGAGCAGTACTTC,CASKMDRWNHEQYF
-,-,TRBV7-9,15,TRBJ2-2,TGTGCCAGCAGTAAAACAGGGTTTAGTACCGGGGAGCTGTTTTTT,CASSKTGFSTGELFF
-,-,TRBV19,11,TRBJ1-1,TGTGCCAGTAGGGTGGGGGCTGAAGCTTTCTTT,CASRVGAEAFF
-,TRBD1,TRBV27,14,TRBJ2-7,TGTGCCAGCAGTTTAACAGGGGTGCCCTACGAGCAGTACTTC,CASSLTGVPYEQYF
-,TRBD1,TRBV13,15,TRBJ1-2,TGTGCCAGCAGCTTTGGGGGACAGGGGGTCTATGGCTACACCTTC,CASSFGGQGVYGYTF
-,-,TRBV27,14,TRBJ2-2,TGTGCCAGCAGTCCGGGCCCGAACACCGGGGAGCTGTTTTTT,CASSPGPNTGELFF
-,-,TRBV4-1,12,TRBJ2-7,TGCGCCAGCAGCCAAGGGGGCAGCGAGCAGTACTTC,CASSQGGSEQYF
-,-,TRBV9,13,TRBJ2-7,TGTGCCAGCAGCGCGGGATCCTCCTACGAGCAGTACTTC,CASSAGSSYEQYF
once,-,TRBV4-1,15,TRBJ1-3,TGCGCCAGCAGCCAGGAGACAGTCACTGGAAACACCATATATTTT,CASSQETVTGNTIYF
-,-,TRBV6-6,14,TRBJ2-7,TGTGCCTCTAAGTGGGAGGGGGCGTCCTACGAGCAGTACTTC,CASKWEGASYEQYF
-,TRBD1,TRBV4-1,16,TRBJ2-7,TGCGCCAGCAGCCAAGATATGACAGGGGCCCCCTACGAGCAGTACTTC,CASSQDMTGAPYEQYF
-,TRBD1,TRBV5-4,15,TRBJ2-7,TGTGCCAGCAGCTTACAGGGGGCCAACATAGACGAGCAGTACTTC,CASSLQGANIDEQYF
-,TRBD1,TRBV11-2,15,TRBJ2-5,TGTGCCAGCAGCTCCAGCCTGGGACAGTGGCGGACCCAGTACTTC,CASSSSLGQWRTQYF
once,TRBD2,TRBV5-1,16,TRBJ2-1,TGCGCCAGCAGCTTGGGACTAGCGGGGTATTTCAATGAGCAGTTCTTC,CASSLGLAGYFNEQFF
-,-,TRBV5-8,14,TRBJ1-5,TGTGCCAGCAGCTTGGCCCATAGCAATCAGCCCCAGCATTTT,CASSLAHSNQPQHF
-,TRBD1,TRBV11-2,15,TRBJ1-2,TGTGCCAGCTCGGGGACAGGGGTTTTACTCTATGGCTACACCTTC,CASSGTGVLLYGYTF
few,-,TRBV27,12,TRBJ2-7,TGTGCCAGCATGACAGGATCCTACGAGCAGTACTTC,CASMTGSYEQYF
-,-,TRBV7-2,14,TRBJ1-6,TGTGCCAGCAGCTTACAGACCTATAATTCACCCCTCCACTTT,CASSLQTYNSPLHF
-,-,TRBV7-9,15,TRBJ2-7,TGTGCCAGCAGCCGGGGACTGACGAGCTCCTACGAGCAGTACTTC,CASSRGLTSSYEQYF
-,-,TRBV28,16,TRBJ1-3,TGTGCCAGCAGTATCACCGGGACACTCTCTGGAAACACCATATATTTT,CASSITGTLSGNTIYF